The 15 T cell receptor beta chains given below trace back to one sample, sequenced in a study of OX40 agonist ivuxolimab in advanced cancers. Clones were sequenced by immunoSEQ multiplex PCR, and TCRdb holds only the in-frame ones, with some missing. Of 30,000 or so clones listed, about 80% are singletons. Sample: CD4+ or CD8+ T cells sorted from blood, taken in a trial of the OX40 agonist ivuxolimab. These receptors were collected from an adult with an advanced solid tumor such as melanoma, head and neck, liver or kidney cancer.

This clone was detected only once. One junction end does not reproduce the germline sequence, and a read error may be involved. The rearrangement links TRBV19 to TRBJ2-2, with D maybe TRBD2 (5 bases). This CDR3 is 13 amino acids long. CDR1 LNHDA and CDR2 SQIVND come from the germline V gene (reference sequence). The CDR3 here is CAPRAPMYRGAVF. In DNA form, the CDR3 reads TGTGCCCCCCGCGCCCCGATGTACCGGGGAGCTGTTTTT.

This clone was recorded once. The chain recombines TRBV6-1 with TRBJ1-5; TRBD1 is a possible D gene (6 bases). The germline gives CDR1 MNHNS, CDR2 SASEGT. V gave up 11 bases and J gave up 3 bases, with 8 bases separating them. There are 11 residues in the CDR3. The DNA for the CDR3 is TGTGCCGGGGGGCTCAATCAGCCCCAGCATTTT. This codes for CAGGLNQPQHF.

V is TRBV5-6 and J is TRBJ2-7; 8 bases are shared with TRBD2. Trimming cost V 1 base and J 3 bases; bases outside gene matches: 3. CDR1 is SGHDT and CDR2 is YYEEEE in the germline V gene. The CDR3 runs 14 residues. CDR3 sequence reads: CASSLPGGLYEQYF. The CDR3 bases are TGTGCCAGCAGCTTGCCGGGGGGGCTCTACGAGCAGTACTTC.

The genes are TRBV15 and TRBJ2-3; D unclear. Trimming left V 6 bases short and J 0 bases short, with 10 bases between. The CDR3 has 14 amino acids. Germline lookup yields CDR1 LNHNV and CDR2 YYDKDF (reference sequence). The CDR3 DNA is TGTGCCACCAGAGGGTCTCTGAGCACAGATACGCAGTATTTT. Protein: CATRGSLSTDTQYF.

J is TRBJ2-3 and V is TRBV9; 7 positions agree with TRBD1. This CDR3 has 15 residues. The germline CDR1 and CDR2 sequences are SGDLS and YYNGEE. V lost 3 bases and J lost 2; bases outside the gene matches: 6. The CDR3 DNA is TGTGCCAGCAGCGAGCGGACAGGAGACACAGATACGCAGTATTTT. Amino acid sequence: CASSERTGDTDTQYF. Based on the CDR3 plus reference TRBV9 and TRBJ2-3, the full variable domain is DSGVTQTPKHLITATGQRVTLRCSPRSGDLSVYWYQQSLDQGLQFLIQYYNGEERAKGNILERFSAQQFPDLHSELNLSSLELGDSALYFCASSERTGDTDTQYFGPGTRLTVL.

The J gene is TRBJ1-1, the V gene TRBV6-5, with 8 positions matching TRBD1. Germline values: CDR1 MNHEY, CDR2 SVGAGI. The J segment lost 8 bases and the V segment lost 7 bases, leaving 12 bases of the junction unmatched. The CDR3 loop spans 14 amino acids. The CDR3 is CASIRGQGLSEAFF. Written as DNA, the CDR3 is TGTGCCAGCATCAGAGGACAGGGCCTCTCCGAAGCTTTCTTT.

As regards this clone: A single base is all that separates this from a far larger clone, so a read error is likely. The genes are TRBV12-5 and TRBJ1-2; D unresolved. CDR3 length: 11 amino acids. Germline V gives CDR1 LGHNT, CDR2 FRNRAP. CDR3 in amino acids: CASSLEYGYTF. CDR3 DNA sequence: TGTGCTAGTAGTTTGGAATATGGCTACACCTTC.

CDR3 sequence: CASSLDPGGISYEQYF. CDR3 in DNA: TGTGCCAGCAGCTTAGATCCAGGGGGGATCTCTTACGAGCAGTACTTC. This rearrangement joins TRBV7-8 to TRBJ2-7; a weak D match, TRBD1 (7 bases). CDR1 and CDR2 (germline): SGHVS, FQNEAQ. The CDR3 consists of 16 residues. The ends were cut back, 1 base at V and 4 bases at J, with 17 bases in the middle.

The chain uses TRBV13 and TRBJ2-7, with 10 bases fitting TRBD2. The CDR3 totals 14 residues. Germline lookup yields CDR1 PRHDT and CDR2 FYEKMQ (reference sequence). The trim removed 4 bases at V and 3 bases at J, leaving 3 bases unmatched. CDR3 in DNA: TGTGCCAGCAGCTACATAGCGGGGGGCTACGAGCAGTACTTC. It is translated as CASSYIAGGYEQYF.

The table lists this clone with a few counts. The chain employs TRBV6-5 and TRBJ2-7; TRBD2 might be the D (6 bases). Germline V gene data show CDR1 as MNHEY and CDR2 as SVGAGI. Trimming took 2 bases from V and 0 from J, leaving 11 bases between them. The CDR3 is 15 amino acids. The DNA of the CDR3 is TGTGCCAGCAGTTACGGGGGGAAGAGCTCCTACGAGCAGTACTTC. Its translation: CASSYGGKSSYEQYF.

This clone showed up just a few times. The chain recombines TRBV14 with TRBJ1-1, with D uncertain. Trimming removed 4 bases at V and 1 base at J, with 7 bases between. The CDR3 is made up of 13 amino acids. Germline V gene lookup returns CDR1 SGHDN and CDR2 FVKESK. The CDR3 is CASSLHGNTEAFF. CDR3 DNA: TGTGCCAGCAGCCTTCATGGGAACACTGAAGCTTTCTTT. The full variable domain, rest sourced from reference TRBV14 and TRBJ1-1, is EAGVTQFPSHSVIEKGQTVTLRCDPISGHDNLYWYRRVMGKEIKFLLHFVKESKQDESGMPNNRFLAERTGGTYSTLKVQPAELEDSGVYFCASSLHGNTEAFFGQGTRLTVV.

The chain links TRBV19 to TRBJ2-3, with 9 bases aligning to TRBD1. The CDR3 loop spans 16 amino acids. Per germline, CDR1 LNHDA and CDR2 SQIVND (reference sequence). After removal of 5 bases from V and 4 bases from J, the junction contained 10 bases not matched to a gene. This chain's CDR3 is CASSAPGGQGPDTQYF. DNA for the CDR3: TGTGCCAGTAGTGCGCCGGGGGGACAGGGACCAGATACGCAGTATTTT. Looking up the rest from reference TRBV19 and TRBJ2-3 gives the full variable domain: DGGITQSPKYLFRKEGQNVTLSCEQNLNHDAMYWYRQDPGQGLRLIYYSQIVNDFQKGDIAEGYSVSREKKESFPLTVTSAQKNPTAFYLCASSAPGGQGPDTQYFGPGTRLTVL.

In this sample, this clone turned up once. The CDR3 loop reads CASSLGLGEVQETQYF. The CDR3 DNA reads as TGTGCCAGCAGCTTAGGTCTCGGAGAGGTTCAAGAGACCCAGTACTTC. The chain uses TRBV11-1 and TRBJ2-5; D unclear. The V end was cut by 1 base, the J end by 2 bases, with 14 bases between. CDR1 and CDR2 (germline): SGHAT, FQDESV (reference sequence). The CDR3 has 16 amino acids.

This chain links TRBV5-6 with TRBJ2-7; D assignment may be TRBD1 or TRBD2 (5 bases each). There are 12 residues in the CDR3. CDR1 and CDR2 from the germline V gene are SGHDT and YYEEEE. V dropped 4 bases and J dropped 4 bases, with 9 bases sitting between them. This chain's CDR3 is CASSRGQYEQYF. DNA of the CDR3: TGTGCCAGCAGCCGGGGCCAGTACGAGCAGTACTTC.

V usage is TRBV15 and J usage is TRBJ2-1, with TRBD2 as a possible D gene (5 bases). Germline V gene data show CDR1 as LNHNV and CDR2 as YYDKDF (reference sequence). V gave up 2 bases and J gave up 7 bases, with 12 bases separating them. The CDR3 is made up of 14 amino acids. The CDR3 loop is CATSRSTGINEQFF. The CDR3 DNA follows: TGTGCCACCAGCAGATCAACGGGGATAAATGAGCAGTTCTTC.